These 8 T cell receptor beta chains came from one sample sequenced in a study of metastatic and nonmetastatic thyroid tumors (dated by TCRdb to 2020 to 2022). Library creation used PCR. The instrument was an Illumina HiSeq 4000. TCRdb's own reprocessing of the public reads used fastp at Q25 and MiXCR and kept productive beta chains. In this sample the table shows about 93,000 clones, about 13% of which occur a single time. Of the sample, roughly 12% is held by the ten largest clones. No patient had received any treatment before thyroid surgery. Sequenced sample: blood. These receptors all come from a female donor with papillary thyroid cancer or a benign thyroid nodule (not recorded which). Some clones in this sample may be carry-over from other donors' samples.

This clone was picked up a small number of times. The CDR3 DNA sequence: TGTGCCAGCAAAGAAGGGACAGGGTCCAATCAGCCCCAGCATTTT. Protein product: CASKEGTGSNQPQHF. The V call is TRBV6-1, the J call TRBJ1-5; 9 positions agree with TRBD1. This CDR3 is 15 amino acids long. J gave up 3 bases and V 7 bases, and 7 bases lay outside the gene matches. Germline V gives CDR1 MNHNS, CDR2 SASEGT.

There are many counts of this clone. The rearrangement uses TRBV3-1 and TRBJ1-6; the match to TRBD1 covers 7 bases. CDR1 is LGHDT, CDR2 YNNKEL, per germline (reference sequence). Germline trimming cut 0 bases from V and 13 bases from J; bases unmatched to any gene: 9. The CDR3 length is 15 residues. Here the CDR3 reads CASSQDWTGSRPLHF. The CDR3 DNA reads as TGTGCCAGCAGCCAAGATTGGACAGGTTCTCGGCCCCTCCACTTT.

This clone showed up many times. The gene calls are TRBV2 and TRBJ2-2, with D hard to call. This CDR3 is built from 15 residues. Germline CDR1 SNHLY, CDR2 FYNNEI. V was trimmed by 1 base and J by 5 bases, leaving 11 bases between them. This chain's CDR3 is CASSEVPGWTGELFF. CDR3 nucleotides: TGTGCCAGCAGTGAAGTGCCAGGATGGACCGGGGAGCTGTTTTTT.

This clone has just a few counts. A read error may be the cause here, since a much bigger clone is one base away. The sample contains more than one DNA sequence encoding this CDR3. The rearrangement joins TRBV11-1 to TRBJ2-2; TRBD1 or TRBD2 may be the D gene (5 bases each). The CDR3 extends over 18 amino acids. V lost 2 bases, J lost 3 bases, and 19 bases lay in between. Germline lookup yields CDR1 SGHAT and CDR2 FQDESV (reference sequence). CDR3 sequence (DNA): TGTGCCAGCAGCTTAACTCCGGGACGGAGGACATACACCGGGGAGCTGTTTTTT. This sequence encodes CASSLTPGRRTYTGELFF.

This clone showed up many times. The CDR3 sequence is CSATNSRTSGNYNEQFF. The CDR3 DNA sequence: TGCAGTGCCACTAATTCAAGGACTAGCGGAAACTACAATGAGCAGTTCTTC. J is TRBJ2-1 and V is TRBV20-1; 10 bases align to TRBD2. V dropped 6 bases and J dropped 3; count of bases not matched to a gene: 14. Looked up from germline, CDR1 is DFQATT and CDR2 is SNEGSKA (reference sequence). CDR3 length equals 17 residues.

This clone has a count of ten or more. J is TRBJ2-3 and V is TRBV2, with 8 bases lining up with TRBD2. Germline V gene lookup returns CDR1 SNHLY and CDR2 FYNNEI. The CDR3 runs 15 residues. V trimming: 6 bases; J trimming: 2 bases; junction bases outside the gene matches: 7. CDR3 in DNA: TGTGCCAGCAGCCGGACTAGCAGCCTCACAGATACGCAGTATTTT. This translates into CASSRTSSLTDTQYF. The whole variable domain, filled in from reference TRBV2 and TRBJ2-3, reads EPEVTQTPSHQVTQMGQEVILRCVPISNHLYFYWYRQILGQKVEFLVSFYNNEISEKSEIFDDQFSVERPDGSNFTLKIRSTKLEDSAMYFCASSRTSSLTDTQYFGPGTRLTVL.

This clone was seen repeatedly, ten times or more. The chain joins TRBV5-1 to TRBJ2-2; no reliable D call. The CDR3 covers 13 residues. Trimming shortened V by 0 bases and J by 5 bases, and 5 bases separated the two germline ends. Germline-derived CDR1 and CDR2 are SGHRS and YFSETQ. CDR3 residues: CASSLVQTGELFF. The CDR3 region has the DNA TGCGCCAGCAGCTTGGTTCAAACCGGGGAGCTGTTTTTT.

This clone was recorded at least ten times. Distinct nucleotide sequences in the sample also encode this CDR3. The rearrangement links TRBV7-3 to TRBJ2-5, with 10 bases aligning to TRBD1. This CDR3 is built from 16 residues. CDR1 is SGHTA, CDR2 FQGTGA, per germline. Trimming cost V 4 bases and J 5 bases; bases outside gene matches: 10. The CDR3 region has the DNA TGTGCCAGCAGCTCAAACCCGACAGGGGGCCGGGAGACCCAGTACTTC. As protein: CASSSNPTGGRETQYF.